This TCR beta chain was retrieved from a study of CD8 T cells in Susac syndrome. The CDR3 is 13 residues long. Germline V gene sequence: CDR1 SEHNR, CDR2 FQNEAQ (reference sequence). V was clipped by 5 bases and J by 6 bases; unmatched bases: 5. Reverse transcription of about 0.45 to 1 ug RNA used random hexamers. A single record per CDR3 protein comes from TCRdb applying MiXCR to the immunoSEQ multiplex PCR reads. The data contain 160,000 or so distinct CDR3 sequences, around 95% of them singletons. This clonotype occurred once. The chain employs TRBV7-9 and TRBJ2-3; the match to TRBD2 covers 7 bases. This sequence originates from a human donor in good health. Sequenced material: CD4+ T cells from PBMCs. CDR3 DNA: TGTGCCAGCAGCCCCTACGGGGGGGATACGCAGTATTTT. It translates to CASSPYGGDTQYF.